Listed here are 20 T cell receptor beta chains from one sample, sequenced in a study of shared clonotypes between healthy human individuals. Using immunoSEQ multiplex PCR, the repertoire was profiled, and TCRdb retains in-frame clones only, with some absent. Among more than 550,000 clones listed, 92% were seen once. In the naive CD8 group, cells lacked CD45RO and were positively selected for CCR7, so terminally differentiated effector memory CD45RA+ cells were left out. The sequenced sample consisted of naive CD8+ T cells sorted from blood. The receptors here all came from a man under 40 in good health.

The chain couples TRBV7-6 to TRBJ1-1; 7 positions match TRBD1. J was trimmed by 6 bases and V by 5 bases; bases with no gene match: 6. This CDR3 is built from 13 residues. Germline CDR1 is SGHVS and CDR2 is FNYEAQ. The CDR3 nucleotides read TGTGCCAGCAGCCCACGACAGGGCGCTGAAGCTTTCTTT. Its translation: CASSPRQGAEAFF.

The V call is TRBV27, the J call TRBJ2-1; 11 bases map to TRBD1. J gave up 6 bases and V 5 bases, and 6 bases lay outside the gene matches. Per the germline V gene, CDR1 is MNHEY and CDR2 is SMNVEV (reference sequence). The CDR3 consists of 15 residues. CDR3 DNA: TGTGCCAGCAGTCCCGGGACAGGGGGTCGCAATGAGCAGTTCTTC. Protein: CASSPGTGGRNEQFF.

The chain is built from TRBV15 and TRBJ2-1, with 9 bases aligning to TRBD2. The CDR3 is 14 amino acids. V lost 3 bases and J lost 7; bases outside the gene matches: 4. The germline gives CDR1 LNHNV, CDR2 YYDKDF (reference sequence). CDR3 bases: TGTGCCACCAGCAGCCTAGCGGGAATAAATGAGCAGTTCTTC. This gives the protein CATSSLAGINEQFF. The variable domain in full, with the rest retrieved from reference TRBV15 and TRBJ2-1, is DAMVIQNPRYQVTQFGKPVTLSCSQTLNHNVMYWYQQKSSQAPKLLFHYYDKDFNNEADTPDNFQSRRPNTSFCFLDIRSPGLGDTAMYLCATSSLAGINEQFFGPGTRLTVL.

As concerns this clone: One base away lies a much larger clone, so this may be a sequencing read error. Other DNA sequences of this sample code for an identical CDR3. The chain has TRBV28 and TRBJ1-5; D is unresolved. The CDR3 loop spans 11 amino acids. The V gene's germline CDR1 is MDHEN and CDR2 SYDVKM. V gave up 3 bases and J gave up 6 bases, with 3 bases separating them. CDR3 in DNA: TGTGCCAGCAGTTTCGGTCAGCCCCAGCATTTT. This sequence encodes CASSFGQPQHF.

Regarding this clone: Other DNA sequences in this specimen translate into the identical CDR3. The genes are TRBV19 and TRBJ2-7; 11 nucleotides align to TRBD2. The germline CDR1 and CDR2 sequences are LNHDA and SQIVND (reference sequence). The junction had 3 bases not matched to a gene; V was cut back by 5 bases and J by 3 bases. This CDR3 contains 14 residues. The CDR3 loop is CASSPGTSGYEQYF. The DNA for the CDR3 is TGTGCCAGTAGTCCAGGGACTAGCGGCTACGAGCAGTACTTC.

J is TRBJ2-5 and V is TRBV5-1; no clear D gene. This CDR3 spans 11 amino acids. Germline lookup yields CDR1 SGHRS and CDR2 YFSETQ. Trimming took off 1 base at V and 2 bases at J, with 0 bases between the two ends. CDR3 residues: CASSLQETQYF. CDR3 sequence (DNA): TGCGCCAGCAGCTTGCAAGAGACCCAGTACTTC.

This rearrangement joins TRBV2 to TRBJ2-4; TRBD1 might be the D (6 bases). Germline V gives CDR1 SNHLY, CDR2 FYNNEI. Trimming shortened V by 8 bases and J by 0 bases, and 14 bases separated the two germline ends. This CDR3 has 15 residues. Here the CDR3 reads CASGGQSLAKNIQYF. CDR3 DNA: TGTGCCAGCGGTGGACAGTCCCTAGCCAAAAACATTCAGTACTTC.

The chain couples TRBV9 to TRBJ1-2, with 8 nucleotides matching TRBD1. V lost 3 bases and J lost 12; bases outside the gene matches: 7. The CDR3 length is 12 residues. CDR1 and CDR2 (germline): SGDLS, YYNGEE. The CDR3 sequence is CASSEWTGTDTF. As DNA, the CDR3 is TGTGCCAGCAGCGAGTGGACAGGGACTGACACCTTC.

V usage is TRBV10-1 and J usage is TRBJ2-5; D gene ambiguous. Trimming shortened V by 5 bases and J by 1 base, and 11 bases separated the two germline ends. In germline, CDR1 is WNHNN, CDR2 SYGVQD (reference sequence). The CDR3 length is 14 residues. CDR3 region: CASSSRLSQETQYF. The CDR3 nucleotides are TGCGCCAGCAGTTCTAGGTTAAGCCAAGAGACCCAGTACTTC.

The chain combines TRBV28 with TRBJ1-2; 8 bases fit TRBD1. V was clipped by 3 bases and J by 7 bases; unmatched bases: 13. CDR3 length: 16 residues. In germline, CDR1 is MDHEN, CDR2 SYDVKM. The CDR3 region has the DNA TGTGCCAGCAGTTTCATCGGACAGGGAGATTGGCGTGGCTACACCTTC. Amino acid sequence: CASSFIGQGDWRGYTF.

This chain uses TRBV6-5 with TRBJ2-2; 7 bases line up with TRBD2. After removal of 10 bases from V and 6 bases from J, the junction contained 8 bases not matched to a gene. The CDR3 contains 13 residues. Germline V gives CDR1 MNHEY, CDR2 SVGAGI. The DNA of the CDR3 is TGTGCCACCTCGCCGGGGGGTCCCGGGGAGCTGTTTTTT. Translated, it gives CATSPGGPGELFF.

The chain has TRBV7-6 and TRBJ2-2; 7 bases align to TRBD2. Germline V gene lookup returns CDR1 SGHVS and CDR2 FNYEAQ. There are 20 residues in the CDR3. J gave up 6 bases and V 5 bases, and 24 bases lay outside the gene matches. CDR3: CASSRPRERLAGQSAGELFF. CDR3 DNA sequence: TGTGCCAGCAGCCGTCCCCGGGAAAGACTAGCTGGTCAAAGTGCCGGGGAGCTGTTTTTT.

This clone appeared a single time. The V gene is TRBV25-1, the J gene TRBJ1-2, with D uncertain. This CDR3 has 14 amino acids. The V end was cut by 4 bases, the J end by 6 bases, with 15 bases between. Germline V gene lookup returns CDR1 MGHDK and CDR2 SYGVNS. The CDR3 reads CASSGTLTWDGYTF. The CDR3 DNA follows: TGTGCCAGCAGTGGGACTCTGACCTGGGATGGCTACACCTTC.

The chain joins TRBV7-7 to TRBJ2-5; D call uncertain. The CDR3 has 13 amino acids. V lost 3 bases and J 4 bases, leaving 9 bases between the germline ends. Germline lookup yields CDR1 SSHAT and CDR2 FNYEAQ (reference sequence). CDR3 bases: TGTGCCAGCAGCTTTTTACTAAGAGAGACCCAGTACTTC. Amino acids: CASSFLLRETQYF.

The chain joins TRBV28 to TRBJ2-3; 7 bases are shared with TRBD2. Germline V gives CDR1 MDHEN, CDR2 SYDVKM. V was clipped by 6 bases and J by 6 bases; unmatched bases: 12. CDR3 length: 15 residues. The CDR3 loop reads CASSVAGATSDTQYF. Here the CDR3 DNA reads TGTGCCAGCAGCGTGGCGGGAGCCACGTCGGATACGCAGTATTTT.

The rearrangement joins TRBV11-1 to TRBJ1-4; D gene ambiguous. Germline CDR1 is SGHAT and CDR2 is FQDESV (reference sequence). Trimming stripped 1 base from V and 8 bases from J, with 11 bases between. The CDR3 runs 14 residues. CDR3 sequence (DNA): TGTGCCAGCAGCTTAGGGACGGGAGGGGAAAAACTGTTTTTT. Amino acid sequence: CASSLGTGGEKLFF.

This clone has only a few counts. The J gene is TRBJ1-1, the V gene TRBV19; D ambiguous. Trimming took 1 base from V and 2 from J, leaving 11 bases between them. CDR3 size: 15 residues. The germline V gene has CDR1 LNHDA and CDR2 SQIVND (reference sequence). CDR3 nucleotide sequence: TGTGCCAGTAGTATAGTTCCCGACGTCAACACTGAAGCTTTCTTT. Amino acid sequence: CASSIVPDVNTEAFF. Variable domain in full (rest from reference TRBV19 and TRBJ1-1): DGGITQSPKYLFRKEGQNVTLSCEQNLNHDAMYWYRQDPGQGLRLIYYSQIVNDFQKGDIAEGYSVSREKKESFPLTVTSAQKNPTAFYLCASSIVPDVNTEAFFGQGTRLTVV.

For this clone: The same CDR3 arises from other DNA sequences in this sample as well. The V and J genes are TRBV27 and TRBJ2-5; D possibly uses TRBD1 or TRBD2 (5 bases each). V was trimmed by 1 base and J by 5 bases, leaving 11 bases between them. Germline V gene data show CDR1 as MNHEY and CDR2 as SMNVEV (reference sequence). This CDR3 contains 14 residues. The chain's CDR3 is CASSLLGEGETQYF. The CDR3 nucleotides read TGTGCCAGCAGTTTATTGGGTGAGGGGGAGACCCAGTACTTC.

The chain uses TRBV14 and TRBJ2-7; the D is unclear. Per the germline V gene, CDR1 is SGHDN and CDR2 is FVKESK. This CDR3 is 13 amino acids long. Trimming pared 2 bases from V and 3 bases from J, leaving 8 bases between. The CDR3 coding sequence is TGTGCCAGCAGCCAAACCCCGTTCTACGAGCAGTACTTC. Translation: CASSQTPFYEQYF. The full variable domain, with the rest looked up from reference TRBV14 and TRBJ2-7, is EAGVTQFPSHSVIEKGQTVTLRCDPISGHDNLYWYRRVMGKEIKFLLHFVKESKQDESGMPNNRFLAERTGGTYSTLKVQPAELEDSGVYFCASSQTPFYEQYFGPGTRLTVT.

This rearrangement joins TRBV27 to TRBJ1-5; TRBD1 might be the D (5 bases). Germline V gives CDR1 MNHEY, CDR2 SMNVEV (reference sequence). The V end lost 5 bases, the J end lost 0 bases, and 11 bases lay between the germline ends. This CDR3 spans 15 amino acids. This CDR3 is CASSPPGHSNQPQHF. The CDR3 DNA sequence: TGTGCCAGCAGTCCCCCGGGGCATAGCAATCAGCCCCAGCATTTT.